The 25 T cell receptor beta chains below come from one sample, sequenced in a study of monozygotic twins with inflammatory bowel disease. TCRdb reanalyzed the 5' RACE reads and collapses them to one entry per CDR3 protein, without DNA. The sample is made up of about 210,000 distinct CDR3 sequences, and the top ten hold around 1.5% of it. Sequencing used blood. The origin of the receptors is a human donor with ulcerative colitis or Crohn's disease, or a healthy co-twin of an affected twin (not recorded which).

The chain couples TRBV4-1 to TRBJ1-5; TCRdb reports TRBD1, a call that lacks DNA to check it against. The CDR3 is made up of 15 amino acids. Germline CDR1 and CDR2: MGHRA and YSYEKL. CDR3 residues: CASSNFDRSNQPQHF.

The V gene is TRBV19, the J gene TRBJ2-7; TCRdb names TRBD2, which stays unverified in the absence of DNA. The CDR3 has 15 residues. Germline V gene sequence: CDR1 LNHDA, CDR2 SQIVND (reference sequence). CDR3 loop: CASSSLGGTVKEQYF.

The chain carries TRBV11-2 and TRBJ2-7; the D gene TCRdb calls, TRBD2, cannot be checked with no DNA. This CDR3 is 16 amino acids long. Germline loops: CDR1 SGHAT, CDR2 FQNNGV. CDR3 protein: CASSSPRTSGGYEQYF.

The chain recombines TRBV23-1 with TRBJ1-5; the D gene TCRdb calls, TRBD1, cannot be checked with no DNA. TRBV23-1 falls under the ORF class, with uncertain function. This CDR3 region has 19 residues. Here the CDR3 reads CASSQSGAPRQPYNQPQHF.

The V gene is TRBV14, the J gene TRBJ2-3; without DNA, the TCRdb call of TRBD2 cannot be checked. Germline V CDR1 and CDR2: SGHDN, FVKESK. This CDR3 spans 18 amino acids. CDR3 region: CASSQRRFSATSTDTQYF.

The chain is built from TRBV7-2 and TRBJ2-3; with no DNA, the TCRdb D assignment of TRBD1 cannot be verified. There are 16 residues in the CDR3. CDR1 is SGHTA and CDR2 is FQGNSA in the germline V gene. CDR3 sequence: CASSLARGGTTDTQYF.

The chain links TRBV5-1 to TRBJ1-3. CDR3 length equals 15 residues. Germline V lookup: CDR1 SGHRS, CDR2 YFSETQ. CDR3 amino acids: CASSFETGGVNTIYF.

The chain joins TRBV4-1 to TRBJ2-5; the TCRdb call, TRBD1, lacks DNA for checking. This CDR3 contains 15 residues. Germline V gives CDR1 MGHRA, CDR2 YSYEKL. CDR3 loop: CASSQAPGVTGTQYF.

This rearrangement joins TRBV2 to TRBJ1-1; TCRdb's D call, TRBD1, is unchecked because there is no DNA. The CDR3 loop spans 16 amino acids. Germline V gene data show CDR1 as SNHLY and CDR2 as FYNNEI. This CDR3 reads CAASKDDSSLNTEAFF.

The chain couples TRBV29-1 to TRBJ2-5; there is no DNA to check the TCRdb D call of TRBD2. The germline V gene has CDR1 SQVTM and CDR2 ANQGSEA. This CDR3 spans 13 amino acids. CDR3 protein: CSVVQGPQETQYF.

CDR3 protein: CASSWDRGEAFF. V usage is TRBV5-1 and J usage is TRBJ1-1; lacking DNA, the TRBD1 call made by TCRdb goes unchecked. The V gene's germline CDR1 is SGHRS and CDR2 YFSETQ. This CDR3 has 12 amino acids.

V usage is TRBV20-1 and J usage is TRBJ1-1. The germline V gene encodes CDR1 DFQATT and CDR2 SNEGSKA (reference sequence). The CDR3 is 14 amino acids. The CDR3 sequence is CSARDRRVNIEAFF.

CDR3 sequence reads: CASSPRKAGKNTEAFF. The chain is built from TRBV16 and TRBJ1-1. This CDR3 is built from 16 residues. Germline loops: CDR1 KGHSY, CDR2 FQNENV.

This chain joins TRBV20-1 and TRBJ2-6; TCRdb names TRBD1, which stays unverified in the absence of DNA. Germline V gene data show CDR1 as DFQATT and CDR2 as SNEGSKA (reference sequence). The CDR3 contains 19 residues. This CDR3 reads CSARGTQGMVTSGANVLTF.

The V and J genes are TRBV4-1 and TRBJ2-3. Germline V lookup: CDR1 MGHRA, CDR2 YSYEKL. This CDR3 comprises 14 residues. CDR3 region: CASSQDRSTDTQYF.

The chain has TRBV5-1 and TRBJ2-2; TCRdb names TRBD1, which stays unverified in the absence of DNA. Looked up from germline, CDR1 is SGHRS and CDR2 is YFSETQ. There are 16 residues in the CDR3. The CDR3 protein is CASSFGQGLTTGELFF.

The CDR3 sequence is CASSSRATGELFF. The rearrangement uses TRBV7-9 and TRBJ2-2; TCRdb calls TRBD1, which cannot be checked without DNA. Germline values: CDR1 SEHNR, CDR2 FQNEAQ (reference sequence). This CDR3 spans 13 amino acids.

The rearrangement uses TRBV6-5 and TRBJ2-3; TCRdb returns TRBD1, unconfirmable since there is no DNA. CDR3 length equals 16 residues. Per the germline V gene, CDR1 is MNHEY and CDR2 is SVGAGI. CDR3 amino acids: CASSHRTGRSPDTQYF.

The rearrangement links TRBV12-3 or TRBV12-4 to TRBJ1-2; no DNA is available, so the TRBD1 call from TCRdb remains unchecked. CDR3 size: 12 residues. CDR3 sequence: CASTQWGVGYTF.

This chain joins TRBV12-3 or TRBV12-4 and TRBJ1-4; the D call of TRBD1 rests on TCRdb alone, since no DNA is present to check it. CDR3 length: 15 residues. Here the CDR3 reads CASSPGQARSEKLFF.

The chain carries TRBV20-1 and TRBJ1-1; TCRdb selects TRBD1, and the lack of DNA leaves this call unchecked. This CDR3 is 13 amino acids long. Germline V gene sequence: CDR1 DFQATT, CDR2 SNEGSKA (reference sequence). CDR3 protein: CSARLPMSGRAFF.

The rearrangement uses TRBV20-1 and TRBJ1-6. CDR1 and CDR2 from the germline V gene are DFQATT and SNEGSKA (reference sequence). The CDR3 spans 12 residues. CDR3 in amino acids: CSARDPNSPLHF.

The CDR3 spells CASTKPGLAYNEQFF. V usage is TRBV2 and J usage is TRBJ2-1; TCRdb's assignment of TRBD2 cannot be checked, as there is no DNA. CDR3 length equals 15 residues. Germline V CDR1 and CDR2: SNHLY, FYNNEI.

The rearrangement joins TRBV20-1 to TRBJ2-2; as DNA is missing, the TRBD1 call by TCRdb cannot be tested. The germline CDR1 and CDR2 sequences are DFQATT and SNEGSKA (reference sequence). The CDR3 covers 15 residues. The CDR3 loop is CSATPGGTNTGELFF.

The chain carries TRBV29-1 and TRBJ1-1. Germline loops: CDR1 SQVTM, CDR2 ANQGSEA. The CDR3 contains 13 residues. The CDR3 is CSVETVKGTEAFF.